The T cell receptor beta chain under discussion was sequenced for a study of neurological immune-mediated disorders. Whole-study findings and limits: TCR clonal expansion peaked in HTLV-1-associated myelopathy patients and was lowest in multiple sclerosis patients.

This clonotype has at least ten counts. Its antigen is currently unknown. Libraries from sorted cells used 1 million T cells (CD4+ or CD8+). Trimming cost V 6 bases and J 5 bases, with 13 bases left between them. From germline, CDR1 is SGHDN and CDR2 FVKESK. The CDR3 has 13 amino acids. As for the cDNA, it was generated by 5'RACE with 10-nucleotide random UMIs. The yield of each sequencing run was over 160 million TCR-beta sequences from 15-18 subjects. TCRdb analysed the 5' RACE reads with MiXCR anew, one entry per CDR3 protein. The sample records about 21,000 distinct CDR3 sequences, over 5% being singletons.

The clonotype comes from a young man in good health. The sequenced material came from CD8+ T cells from blood. The gene calls are TRBV14 and TRBJ1-1; unclear D gene. For the CDR3, the DNA is TGTGCCAGCAGGATCCTTCCTGGGACTGAAGCTTTCTTT. Translation gives CASRILPGTEAFF.